These 20 T cell receptor beta chains originate from one sample sequenced in a study of blood T cell repertoires in COVID-19. Measured with immunoSEQ multiplex PCR; TCRdb has only the in-frame clones, and not every one. The table lists approximately 160,000 clones, 80% of them singletons. Material for sequencing was PBMCs or T cells enriched from blood (not recorded which). The receptors come from a man between 35 and 55 years old who had recovered from COVID-19.

In its sample, this clone was seen once. The chain is built from TRBV14 and TRBJ1-2; D unclear. V lost 0 bases, J lost 6 bases, and 8 bases lay in between. Germline V gives CDR1 SGHDN, CDR2 FVKESK. There are 13 residues in the CDR3. The CDR3 here is CASSQERKNGYTF. Here the CDR3 DNA reads TGTGCCAGCAGCCAAGAGCGAAAGAATGGCTACACCTTC.

V and J are TRBV19 and TRBJ2-7, with D possibly matching TRBD1 (7 bases). The germline CDR1 and CDR2 sequences are LNHDA and SQIVND (reference sequence). V dropped 6 bases and J dropped 4 bases, with 19 bases sitting between them. The CDR3 is 15 residues long. Here the CDR3 DNA reads TGTGCCAGTAGGAGTTTGGTCGCAGGGGGGTACGAGCAGTACTTC. Protein sequence: CASRSLVAGGYEQYF. Variable domain in full (rest from reference TRBV19 and TRBJ2-7): DGGITQSPKYLFRKEGQNVTLSCEQNLNHDAMYWYRQDPGQGLRLIYYSQIVNDFQKGDIAEGYSVSREKKESFPLTVTSAQKNPTAFYLCASRSLVAGGYEQYFGPGTRLTVT.

The chain recombines TRBV7-2 with TRBJ2-5, with 11 bases identical to TRBD2. CDR3 length equals 18 residues. The trim removed 2 bases at V and 0 bases at J, leaving 8 bases unmatched. CDR1 is SGHTA, CDR2 FQGNSA, per germline. CDR3 in DNA: TGTGCCAGCAGCTTACATTTAGCGGGGGGGCCCGACCAAGAGACCCAGTACTTC. The encoded protein is CASSLHLAGGPDQETQYF.

The gene calls are TRBV7-2 and TRBJ2-1; D might be TRBD2 (7 bases). Trimming took 8 bases from V and 16 from J, leaving 18 bases between them. The germline V gene encodes CDR1 SGHTA and CDR2 FQGNSA. The CDR3 runs to 11 residues. In DNA form, the CDR3 reads TGTGCCAGCGATGGCGGGGGCCGCCCCTTCTTC. Amino acid sequence: CASDGGGRPFF.

J is TRBJ1-1 and V is TRBV5-1, with 9 bases matching TRBD1. Germline lookup yields CDR1 SGHRS and CDR2 YFSETQ. V lost 5 bases, J lost 6 bases, and 5 bases stayed unmatched. The CDR3 runs 13 residues. In DNA form, the CDR3 reads TGCGCCAGCAGGCCCACAGGGGGCTCTGAAGCTTTCTTT. It translates to CASRPTGGSEAFF.

This clone appeared once. This rearrangement joins TRBV30 to TRBJ2-1; possibly TRBD1 for D (5 bases). Between the trimmed V and J ends, which lost 1 base and 10 bases, there was a span of 11 bases. Germline V gives CDR1 GTSNPN, CDR2 SVGIG (reference sequence). The CDR3 runs to 12 residues. CDR3 bases: TGTGCCTGGAGTGGTCAGGGAAAGGAGCAGTTCTTC. Its translation is CAWSGQGKEQFF.

The V and J genes are TRBV19 and TRBJ1-2; the match to TRBD1 covers 11 bases. CDR3 length: 12 residues. Germline-derived CDR1 and CDR2 are LNHDA and SQIVND (reference sequence). Trimming removed 6 bases from V and 7 bases from J; junction bases left unmatched: 1. Written as DNA, the CDR3 is TGTGCCAGTAGAGGGACAGGGGGTGGCTACACCTTC. It translates to CASRGTGGGYTF.

The genes are TRBV4-1 and TRBJ1-5, with TRBD1 as a possible D gene (6 bases). CDR1 MGHRA and CDR2 YSYEKL come from the germline V gene. The V end lost 5 bases, the J end lost 2 bases, and 13 bases lay between the germline ends. The CDR3 is 15 residues long. CDR3 nucleotides: TGCGCCAGCAGCGAACAGGGTATCGGCAATCAGCCCCAGCATTTT. Its translation is CASSEQGIGNQPQHF.

The chain links TRBV30 to TRBJ1-6; TRBD1 aligns across 8 bases. Germline CDR1 is GTSNPN and CDR2 is SVGIG (reference sequence). The CDR3 has 14 amino acids. Unmatched junction bases numbered 4, after V lost 3 bases and J lost 6 bases. CDR3: CAWRGTGGNSPLHF. The DNA of the CDR3 is TGTGCCTGGAGAGGAACAGGGGGTAATTCACCCCTCCACTTT.

This clone appeared a single time. J is TRBJ1-6 and V is TRBV18; D is perhaps TRBD1 (6 bases). Germline V gene data show CDR1 as KGHSH and CDR2 as LQKENI. V lost 2 bases and J 13 bases, leaving 18 bases between the germline ends. The CDR3 runs to 15 residues. The CDR3 loop is CASSPAGRGSRPLHF. CDR3 coding DNA: TGTGCCAGCTCACCAGCTGGGAGGGGGAGTCGGCCCCTCCACTTT.

The rearrangement joins TRBV1 to TRBJ1-4; TRBD1, as called in the table, went unchecked against the DNA. TRBV1 is designated a pseudogene. The CDR3 length is 18 residues. This chain's CDR3 is CTSSPLQGPYATNEKLFF. For the CDR3, the DNA is TGCACCAGCAGCCCGCTTCAGGGGCCTTATGCAACTAATGAAAAACTGTTTTTT.

The chain joins TRBV11-3 to TRBJ1-1; D remains ambiguous. This CDR3 spans 13 amino acids. Germline assignment: CDR1 SGHNT and CDR2 YENEEA. Deletions cut 0 bases from V and 8 bases from J, with 10 bases between. The chain's CDR3 is CASSLDSGREAFF. The CDR3, as DNA: TGTGCCAGCAGCTTAGATTCCGGCAGGGAAGCTTTCTTT.

The V call is TRBV19, the J call TRBJ2-4; tentatively, D is TRBD1 (6 bases). Per germline, CDR1 LNHDA and CDR2 SQIVND (reference sequence). CDR3 size: 16 residues. V lost 6 bases to trimming and J lost 1 base, with 16 bases between them. The CDR3 region is CASRRENRVAKNIQYF. Written as DNA, the CDR3 is TGTGCCAGTAGACGGGAAAACAGGGTTGCCAAAAACATTCAGTACTTC.

The chain's CDR3 is CASREGGTYNSPLHF. The CDR3 nucleotides are TGTGCCAGCCGGGAGGGGGGGACCTATAATTCACCCCTCCACTTT. The chain uses TRBV2 and TRBJ1-6; D is perhaps TRBD1 (6 bases). V shed 8 bases and J shed 2 bases, with 13 bases lying between them. The germline gives CDR1 SNHLY, CDR2 FYNNEI. The CDR3 consists of 15 residues.

The chain couples TRBV11-3 to TRBJ2-1; 9 bases agree with TRBD2. CDR1 is SGHNT, CDR2 YENEEA, per germline. The ends lost 4 bases at V and 5 bases at J; junction bases unmatched: 6. The CDR3 runs 15 residues. CDR3 in DNA: TGTGCCAGCAGCTATATGGGACTAGCCGACAATGAGCAGTTCTTC. The encoded protein is CASSYMGLADNEQFF. The full variable domain, with the rest looked up from reference TRBV11-3 and TRBJ2-1, is EAGVVQSPRYKIIEKKQPVAFWCNPISGHNTLYWYLQNLGQGPELLIRYENEEAVDDSQLPKDRFSAERLKGVDSTLKIQPAELGDSAVYLCASSYMGLADNEQFFGPGTRLTVL.

V is TRBV7-2 and J is TRBJ1-1, with D possibly TRBD1 on 6 matching bases. The CDR3 spans 14 residues. Germline V gene lookup returns CDR1 SGHTA and CDR2 FQGNSA. Between the trimmed V and J ends, which lost 3 bases and 3 bases, there was a span of 11 bases. CDR3 region: CASSLGATYTEAFF. The CDR3 DNA reads TGTGCCAGCAGCTTGGGGGCTACCTACACTGAAGCTTTCTTT.

J is TRBJ1-2 and V is TRBV3-1 (or the pseudogene TRBV3-2); 7 positions agree with TRBD1. The CDR3 is 13 amino acids. J was trimmed by 8 bases and V by 4 bases; bases with no gene match: 7. CDR1 is LGHDT, CDR2 YNNKEL, per germline (reference sequence). This CDR3 reads CASSRDSSFGYTF. DNA of the CDR3: TGTGCCAGCAGCCGGGACAGTTCTTTCGGCTACACCTTC.

The chain is built from TRBV11-3 and TRBJ2-2; TRBD2 might be the D (7 bases). CDR3 length: 18 amino acids. V lost 5 bases and J lost 5, with 24 bases in between. Germline V gene data show CDR1 as SGHNT and CDR2 as YENEEA. This CDR3 is CASSLGWRGGAGTGELFF. The CDR3 DNA reads as TGTGCCAGCAGCCTTGGATGGAGGGGGGGCGCTGGGACCGGGGAGCTGTTTTTT.

The rearrangement uses TRBV19 and TRBJ1-5; D is possibly TRBD1 (6 bases). Germline CDR1 reads LNHDA; CDR2 reads SQIVND (reference sequence). Trimming left V 3 bases short and J 5 bases short, with 8 bases between. The CDR3 contains 13 residues. The CDR3 nucleotides are TGTGCCAGTAGTATTTGGACAGATCAGCCCCAGCATTTT. Translating it yields CASSIWTDQPQHF.

There are a few counts of this clone. J is TRBJ2-7 and V is TRBV5-8; possibly TRBD1 for D (6 bases). Trimming pared 0 bases from V and 4 bases from J, leaving 14 bases between. The germline CDR1 and CDR2 sequences are SGHTS and YDEGEE. CDR3 length equals 15 residues. CDR3 nucleotides: TGTGCCAGCAGCTTGGAGGTGGCGAGGGGGTACGAGCAGTACGTC. Its translation is CASSLEVARGYEQYV.